These T cell receptor beta chains were read from a single sample in a study of STAT3 mutations in large granular lymphocyte leukemia. Generated by immunoSEQ multiplex PCR, the TCRdb table keeps only in-frame clones and is missing some. The sample has under 20,000 clones, about 90% seen once. Material: peripheral blood mononuclear cells. The receptors were gathered from a man aged 55 to 70 with T-cell large granular lymphocyte leukemia. Some clones in this sample may be carry-over from other donors' samples. CDR3s include the opening cysteine and the closing phenylalanine or tryptophan. D genes are given only for firm matches. Only some rows state a clone size, as once, few, many or a class for expanded clones.

CDR3 DNA: TGCGCCAGCAGCTTGGAGTGGGGGCCAGGGCGCTCCTACGAGCAGTACTTC
CDR3 protein: CASSLEWGPGRSYEQYF
J gene: TRBJ2-7
V gene: TRBV5-1
clone size: NA
D gene: NA

CDR3 DNA: TGTGCCAGCATCCGGGACAGGCCTTCCTACGAGCAGTACTTC
CDR3 protein: CASIRDRPSYEQYF
J gene: TRBJ2-7
V gene: TRBV7-2
clone size: NA
D gene: TRBD1

CDR3 DNA: TGTGCCAGCAGCTTAGGACTAGTTGGGGCCAACGTCCTGACTTTC
CDR3 protein: CASSLGLVGANVLTF
J gene: TRBJ2-6
V gene: TRBV7-9
clone size: NA
D gene: NA

CDR3 DNA: TGCGCCAGCAGCCAAGATCTTAGCTCCTACAATGAGCAGTTCTTC
CDR3 protein: CASSQDLSSYNEQFF
J gene: TRBJ2-1
V gene: TRBV4-3
clone size: NA
D gene: NA

CDR3 DNA: TGTGCCAGCAGCGTAGGGGCAGGGGATGGCTACACCTTC
CDR3 protein: CASSVGAGDGYTF
J gene: TRBJ1-2
V gene: TRBV9
clone size: NA
D gene: NA

CDR3 DNA: TGTGCCAGCAGCTTGGGGGGGACCGGGACTCCGTTTGATGAGCAGTTCTTC
CDR3 protein: CASSLGGTGTPFDEQFF
J gene: TRBJ2-1
V gene: TRBV7-9
clone size: once
D gene: TRBD2

CDR3 DNA: TGTGCCAGCAGTTACCCGACAGGGATGGGCACTGAAGCTTTCTTT
CDR3 protein: CASSYPTGMGTEAFF
J gene: TRBJ1-1
V gene: TRBV6-5
clone size: NA
D gene: TRBD1

CDR3 DNA: TGTGCCAGCAGCGTAGATCGACCGGGAGAGCAGTTCTTC
CDR3 protein: CASSVDRPGEQFF
J gene: TRBJ2-1
V gene: TRBV9
clone size: NA
D gene: NA

CDR3 DNA: TGTGCCAGCAGCCCGGGACAAGGGAGGATTCAAGAGACCCAGTACTTC
CDR3 protein: CASSPGQGRIQETQYF
J gene: TRBJ2-5
V gene: TRBV7-9
clone size: NA
D gene: NA

CDR3 DNA: TGTGCTAGTGGTTTGGGTACTCAGGCCCAGGATACGCAGTATTTT
CDR3 protein: CASGLGTQAQDTQYF
J gene: TRBJ2-3
V gene: TRBV12-5
clone size: NA
D gene: NA

CDR3 DNA: TGTGCCAGCAGTTTTGGGCGGGTCCCCTCCTACGAGCAGTACTTC
CDR3 protein: CASSFGRVPSYEQYF
J gene: TRBJ2-7
V gene: TRBV27
clone size: NA
D gene: NA

CDR3 DNA: TGCGATCGCGACAGATGGCCTAATTCACCCCTCCACTTT
CDR3 protein: CDRDRWPNSPLHF
J gene: TRBJ1-6
V gene: TRBV5-1
clone size: few
D gene: NA

CDR3 DNA: TGTGCCAGTGCCCGAGTTCGGGACTCCTACGAGCAGTACTTC
CDR3 protein: CASARVRDSYEQYF
J gene: TRBJ2-7
V gene: TRBV6-5
clone size: NA
D gene: NA

CDR3 DNA: TGCGCCAGCAGCGAAACCACAGATACGCAGTATTTT
CDR3 protein: CASSETTDTQYF
J gene: TRBJ2-3
V gene: TRBV5-1
clone size: NA
D gene: NA

CDR3 DNA: TGTGCCTGGAGGAGGGACGTCACGGGCTACACCTTC
CDR3 protein: CAWRRDVTGYTF
J gene: TRBJ1-2
V gene: TRBV30
clone size: NA
D gene: NA

CDR3 DNA: TGCGCCAGCAGCTTGGCCCCGGGGATCGGCACTGAAGCTTTCTTT
CDR3 protein: CASSLAPGIGTEAFF
J gene: TRBJ1-1
V gene: TRBV5-1
clone size: NA
D gene: NA

CDR3 DNA: TGTGCTAGTGGTTTGGCTCGGGACCCAATGTCCAATGAGCAGTTCTTC
CDR3 protein: CASGLARDPMSNEQFF
J gene: TRBJ2-1
V gene: TRBV12-5
clone size: NA
D gene: NA

CDR3 DNA: TGTGCCAGCAGCCCGGCCTTGACAGGGAGGGACACCATATATTTT
CDR3 protein: CASSPALTGRDTIYF
J gene: TRBJ1-3
V gene: TRBV27
clone size: few
D gene: TRBD1

CDR3 DNA: TGTGCCAGCTCACCGAACTTAGGCTACGAGCAGTACTTC
CDR3 protein: CASSPNLGYEQYF
J gene: TRBJ2-7
V gene: TRBV18
clone size: NA
D gene: NA

CDR3 DNA: TGCAGCGCCCAAGGACAGGGATACGAGCAGTACTTC
CDR3 protein: CSAQGQGYEQYF
J gene: TRBJ2-7
V gene: TRBV29-1
clone size: NA
D gene: TRBD1

CDR3 DNA: TGTGCCAGCAGGTTATTAAGCTCCTATAATTCACCCCTCCACTTT
CDR3 protein: CASRLLSSYNSPLHF
J gene: TRBJ1-6
V gene: TRBV11-2
clone size: NA
D gene: NA

CDR3 DNA: TGTGCCAGCAGCCGGGGGGGCATGACTGAAGCTTTCTTT
CDR3 protein: CASSRGGMTEAFF
J gene: TRBJ1-1
V gene: TRBV5-6
clone size: once
D gene: NA

CDR3 DNA: TGTGCCAGCAGCTTAGTGGGCGGGTATAGCAATCAGCCCCAGCATTTT
CDR3 protein: CASSLVGGYSNQPQHF
J gene: TRBJ1-5
V gene: TRBV7-2
clone size: NA
D gene: NA

CDR3 DNA: TGCAGCGGGACCAGAGGGACTATAACCACCGGGGAGCTGTTTTTT
CDR3 protein: CSGTRGTITTGELFF
J gene: TRBJ2-2
V gene: TRBV29-1
clone size: NA
D gene: TRBD2

CDR3 DNA: TGTGCCAGCATGGCGGGGTCCCCCGAGCAGTACTTC
CDR3 protein: CASMAGSPEQYF
J gene: TRBJ2-7
V gene: TRBV7-2
clone size: NA
D gene: NA

CDR3 DNA: TGTGCCAGCAGCTCCGGGGGGAGGCCAGACACCGGGGAGCTGTTTTTT
CDR3 protein: CASSSGGRPDTGELFF
J gene: TRBJ2-2
V gene: TRBV7-3
clone size: NA
D gene: TRBD2

CDR3 DNA: TGTGCCAGCTGTCAAGGGGTTGGGACTGAAGCTTTCTTT
CDR3 protein: CASCQGVGTEAFF
J gene: TRBJ1-1
V gene: TRBV6-5
clone size: NA
D gene: NA

CDR3 DNA: TGTGCCAGCAGCGCCAGGGGGCGACTTAACTATGGCTACACCTTC
CDR3 protein: CASSARGRLNYGYTF
J gene: TRBJ1-2
V gene: TRBV9
clone size: NA
D gene: TRBD1

CDR3 DNA: TGCGCCAGCAGCCTCCGACTAGCGGGGAGCACAGATACGCAGTATTTT
CDR3 protein: CASSLRLAGSTDTQYF
J gene: TRBJ2-3
V gene: TRBV4-1
clone size: NA
D gene: TRBD2

CDR3 DNA: TGTGCCAGCAGCACGCGGGCTTTAGGGTTCTTC
CDR3 protein: CASSTRALGFF
J gene: TRBJ2-1
V gene: TRBV28
clone size: NA
D gene: NA

CDR3 DNA: TGTGCCAGCTCACCAGGGAGGGGTGACTACGAGCAGTACTTC
CDR3 protein: CASSPGRGDYEQYF
J gene: TRBJ2-7
V gene: TRBV18
clone size: NA
D gene: TRBD2

CDR3 DNA: TGTGCCATCAGGGGGGACTCTCCCTACGAGCAGTACTTC
CDR3 protein: CAIRGDSPYEQYF
J gene: TRBJ2-7
V gene: TRBV10-3
clone size: NA
D gene: NA

CDR3 DNA: TGTGCCAGCAACCCATCCCCAGGACCCCAGTACTTC
CDR3 protein: CASNPSPGPQYF
J gene: TRBJ2-5
V gene: TRBV2
clone size: NA
D gene: NA

CDR3 DNA: TGTGCCAGCAGCTTACAGGGGGCGAACACCGGGGAGCTGTTTTTT
CDR3 protein: CASSLQGANTGELFF
J gene: TRBJ2-2
V gene: TRBV7-3
clone size: NA
D gene: TRBD1

CDR3 DNA: TGCGCCAGCAGCACTGGGACACCCCAATTGGCTTTCTTT
CDR3 protein: CASSTGTPQLAFF
J gene: TRBJ1-1
V gene: TRBV5-1
clone size: NA
D gene: NA

CDR3 DNA: TGTGCCAGCAGTAAGGGGGGATATCCATTCCAACCCATTCAGTACTTC
CDR3 protein: CASSKGGYPFQPIQYF
J gene: TRBJ2-4
V gene: TRBV28
clone size: NA
D gene: NA

CDR3 DNA: TGTGCCAGCAGCTGGGGGACTAGCGGCCAAGAGACCCAGTACTTC
CDR3 protein: CASSWGTSGQETQYF
J gene: TRBJ2-5
V gene: TRBV7-9
clone size: NA
D gene: TRBD2

CDR3 DNA: TGTGCCAGCAGTTCTCGGGGTTTGTATGGCTACACCTTC
CDR3 protein: CASSSRGLYGYTF
J gene: TRBJ1-2
V gene: TRBV27
clone size: NA
D gene: NA

CDR3 DNA: TGTGCCAGCAGTTACTCGGCGGGGCAGCCCCAGCATTTT
CDR3 protein: CASSYSAGQPQHF
J gene: TRBJ1-5
V gene: TRBV6-5
clone size: NA
D gene: NA

CDR3 DNA: TGTGCCAGCAGCTCTCCGGGGACAGATACGCAGTATTTT
CDR3 protein: CASSSPGTDTQYF
J gene: TRBJ2-3
V gene: TRBV7-3
clone size: NA
D gene: NA

CDR3 DNA: TGTGCCAGTAGTTTCGTAAATCAGCCCCAGCATTTT
CDR3 protein: CASSFVNQPQHF
J gene: TRBJ1-5
V gene: TRBV19
clone size: NA
D gene: NA

CDR3 DNA: TGTGCCAGCTCACCCGTGGTGGGATTAACGGCAGATACGCAGTATTTT
CDR3 protein: CASSPVVGLTADTQYF
J gene: TRBJ2-3
V gene: TRBV18
clone size: NA
D gene: NA

CDR3 DNA: TGTGCCAGCACCTACAGGGTCCTGGGTTCCTACGAGCAGTACTTC
CDR3 protein: CASTYRVLGSYEQYF
J gene: TRBJ2-7
V gene: TRBV6-6
clone size: NA
D gene: NA

CDR3 DNA: TGTGCCAGCAGCCCACGGACTAGCGGGACCCCGTACTTC
CDR3 protein: CASSPRTSGTPYF
J gene: TRBJ2-7
V gene: TRBV14
clone size: NA
D gene: TRBD2

CDR3 DNA: TGTGCCAGCAGTTTTCAAGAGACCCAGTACTTC
CDR3 protein: CASSFQETQYF
J gene: TRBJ2-5
V gene: TRBV27
clone size: NA
D gene: NA

CDR3 DNA: TGCGCCAGCAGCGCCGGGACTAGCGACCTCAATGAGCAGTTCTTC
CDR3 protein: CASSAGTSDLNEQFF
J gene: TRBJ2-1
V gene: TRBV4-3
clone size: NA
D gene: TRBD2

CDR3 DNA: TGCGCCAGCAGCCCCCTGGACAGGGGATACTACGAGCAGTACTTC
CDR3 protein: CASSPLDRGYYEQYF
J gene: TRBJ2-7
V gene: TRBV5-1
clone size: NA
D gene: TRBD1

CDR3 DNA: TGTGCCAGCAGCTTGCCCGATAGCAATCAGCCCCAGCATTTT
CDR3 protein: CASSLPDSNQPQHF
J gene: TRBJ1-5
V gene: TRBV5-6
clone size: NA
D gene: NA